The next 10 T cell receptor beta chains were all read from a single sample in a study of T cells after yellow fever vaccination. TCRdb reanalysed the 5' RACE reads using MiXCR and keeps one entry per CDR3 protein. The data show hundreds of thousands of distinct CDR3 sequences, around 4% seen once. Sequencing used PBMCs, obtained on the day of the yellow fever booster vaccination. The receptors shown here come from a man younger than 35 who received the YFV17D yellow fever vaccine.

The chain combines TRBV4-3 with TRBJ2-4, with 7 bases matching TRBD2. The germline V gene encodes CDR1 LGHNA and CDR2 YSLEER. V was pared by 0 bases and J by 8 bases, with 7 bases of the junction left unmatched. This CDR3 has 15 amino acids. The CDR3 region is CASSQDLGGRDIQYF. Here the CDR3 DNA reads TGCGCCAGCAGCCAAGATCTCGGAGGGAGGGACATTCAGTACTTC.

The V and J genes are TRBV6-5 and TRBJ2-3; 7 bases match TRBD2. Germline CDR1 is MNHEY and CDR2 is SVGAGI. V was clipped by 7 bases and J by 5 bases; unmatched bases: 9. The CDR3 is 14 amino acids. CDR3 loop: CASTKRGLVDTQYF. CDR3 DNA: TGTGCCAGCACCAAGCGGGGATTGGTAGATACGCAGTATTTT.

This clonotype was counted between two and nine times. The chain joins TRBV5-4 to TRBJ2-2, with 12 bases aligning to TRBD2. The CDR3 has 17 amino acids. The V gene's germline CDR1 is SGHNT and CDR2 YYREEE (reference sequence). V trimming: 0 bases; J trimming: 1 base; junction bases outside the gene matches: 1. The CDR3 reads CASSLAGLAGNTGELFF. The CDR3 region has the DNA TGTGCCAGCAGCTTGGCGGGACTAGCGGGGAACACCGGGGAGCTGTTTTTT. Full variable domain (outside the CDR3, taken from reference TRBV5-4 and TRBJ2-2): ETGVTQSPTHLIKTRGQQVTLRCSSQSGHNTVSWYQQALGQGPQFIFQYYREEENGRGNFPPRFSGLQFPNYSSELNVNALELDDSALYLCASSLAGLAGNTGELFFGEGSRLTVL.

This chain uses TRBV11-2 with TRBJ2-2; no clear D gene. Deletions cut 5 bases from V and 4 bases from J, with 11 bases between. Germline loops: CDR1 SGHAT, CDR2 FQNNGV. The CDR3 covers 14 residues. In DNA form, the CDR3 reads TGTGCCAGCAGCCCCCCAACCTTCACCGGGGAGCTGTTTTTT. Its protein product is CASSPPTFTGELFF.

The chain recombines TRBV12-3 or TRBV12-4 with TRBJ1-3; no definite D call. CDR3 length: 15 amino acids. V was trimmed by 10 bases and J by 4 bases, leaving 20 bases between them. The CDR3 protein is CATTVEPPAGNTIYF. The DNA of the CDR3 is TGTGCCACCACTGTTGAGCCTCCGGCCGGAAACACCATATATTTT.

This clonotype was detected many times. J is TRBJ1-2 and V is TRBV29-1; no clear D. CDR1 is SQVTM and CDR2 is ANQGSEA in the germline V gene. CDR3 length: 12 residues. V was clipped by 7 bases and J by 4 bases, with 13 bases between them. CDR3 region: CSAGSSPYGYTF. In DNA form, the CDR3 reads TGCAGCGCCGGAAGTTCTCCCTATGGCTACACCTTC.

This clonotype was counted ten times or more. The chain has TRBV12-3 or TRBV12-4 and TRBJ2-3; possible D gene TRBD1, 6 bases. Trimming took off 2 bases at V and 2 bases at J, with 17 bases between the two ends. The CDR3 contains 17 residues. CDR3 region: CASSLNDLGATTDTQYF. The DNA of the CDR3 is TGTGCCAGCAGTTTAAACGATCTGGGGGCGACCACAGATACGCAGTATTTT.

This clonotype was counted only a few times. CDR3 region: CASSQARTGNTGELFF. DNA for the CDR3: TGCGCCAGCAGTCAGGCCCGGACAGGGAACACCGGGGAGCTGTTTTTT. J is TRBJ2-2 and V is TRBV23-1; 7 bases fit TRBD1. TRBV23-1 counts as an open reading frame of uncertain function. The CDR3 is 16 amino acids. The trim removed 3 bases at V and 1 base at J, leaving 5 bases unmatched.

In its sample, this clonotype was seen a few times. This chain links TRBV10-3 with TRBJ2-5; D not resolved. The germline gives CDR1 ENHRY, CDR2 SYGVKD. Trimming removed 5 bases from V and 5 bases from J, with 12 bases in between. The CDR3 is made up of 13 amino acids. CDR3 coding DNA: TGTGCCATCAGTCCGACCGCCGTGGAGACCCAGTACTTC. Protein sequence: CAISPTAVETQYF.

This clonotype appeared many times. The CDR3 nucleotides read TGCGCCAGCAGCTTAGAAGGCAGCAATCAGCCCCAGCATTTT. It codes for CASSLEGSNQPQHF. The V call is TRBV5-1, the J call TRBJ1-5; D call uncertain. The ends were cut back, 2 bases at V and 1 base at J, with 7 bases in the middle. Germline assignment: CDR1 SGHRS and CDR2 YFSETQ. The CDR3 spans 14 residues.